The T cell receptor (beta chain) under discussion was sequenced for a study of T-cell reconstitution after alpha-beta-depleted transplantation in children. General observations from the study: Several hundred expanded graft clones reportedly supplied alpha-beta T cells about two months after transplant. Once a year had passed after transplant, T-cell counts and diversity came mostly from newly produced T cells. Some patients' high day-60 TCRbeta diversity was traced to surviving recipient T cells and thymic progenitors.

Using unique molecular identifiers, the investigators prepared the TCRbeta library. One entry per CDR3 protein results from TCRdb running MiXCR on the PCR reads. Altogether about 300,000 distinct CDR3 sequences are present, approximately 7.3% being singletons, with the ten largest covering approximately 9%. Of note for this clonotype: The antigen is undetermined.

Germline CDR1 SGHTA, CDR2 FQGNSA. V shed 5 bases, J shed 4 bases, and the junction held 10 bases outside the gene matches. This CDR3 contains 17 residues. The sequencing used peripheral blood, collected 360 days after TCRalphabeta/CD19-depleted stem cell transplant. The V and J genes are TRBV7-2 and TRBJ2-3; 12 bases map to TRBD2. The sequence came from a female patient younger than 10 who had a stem cell transplant for Fanconi anemia, so the T cells may come from the graft donor. Written as DNA, the CDR3 is TGTGCCAGCAGCAGAGGACTAGCGGGGATCCTTGCAGATACGCAGTATTTT. Protein: CASSRGLAGILADTQYF.